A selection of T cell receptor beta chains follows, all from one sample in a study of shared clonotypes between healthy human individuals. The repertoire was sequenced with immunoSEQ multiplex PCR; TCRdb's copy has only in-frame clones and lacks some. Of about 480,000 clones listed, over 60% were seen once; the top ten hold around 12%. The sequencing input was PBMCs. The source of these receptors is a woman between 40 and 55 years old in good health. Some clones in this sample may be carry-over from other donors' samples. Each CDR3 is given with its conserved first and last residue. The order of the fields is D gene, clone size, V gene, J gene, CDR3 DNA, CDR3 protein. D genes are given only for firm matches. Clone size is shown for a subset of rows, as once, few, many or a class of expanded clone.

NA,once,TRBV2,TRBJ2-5,TGTGCCAGCAGTGGACAGATCCAAGAGACCCAGTACTTC,CASSGQIQETQYF
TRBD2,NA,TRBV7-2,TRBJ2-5,TGTGCCAGCAGCTCTAGCGGCACGGGAGGGCTGGAAGAGACCCAGTACTTC,CASSSSGTGGLEETQYF
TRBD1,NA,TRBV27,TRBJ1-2,TGTGCCAGCAGTCCTCGGACAGGGGGTGGCTACACCTTC,CASSPRTGGGYTF
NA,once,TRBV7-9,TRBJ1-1,TGTGCCAGCAGCCGGGGTCCGGTAGGGACTGAAGCTTTCTTT,CASSRGPVGTEAFF
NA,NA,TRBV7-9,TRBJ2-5,TGTGCCAGCAGCTTAGTGGAGACCCAGTACTTC,CASSLVETQYF
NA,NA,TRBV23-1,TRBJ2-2,TGCGCCAGCAGTCGTTACGGGGAGCTGTTTTTT,CASSRYGELFF
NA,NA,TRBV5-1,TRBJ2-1,TGCGCCAGCAGCATTAGCGGAGTATCCTACAATGAGCAGTTCTTC,CASSISGVSYNEQFF
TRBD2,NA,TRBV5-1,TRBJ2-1,TGCGCCAGCAGCTTGATCAGCGGGAGCAAGCAGTTCTTC,CASSLISGSKQFF
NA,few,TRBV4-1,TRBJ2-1,TGCGCCAGCAGCCAGCCCCGACTAGTTCGCTCCTACAATGAGCAGTTCTTC,CASSQPRLVRSYNEQFF
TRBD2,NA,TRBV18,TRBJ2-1,TGTGCCAGCTCCGGTAGCGGGAGTTACTACAATGAGCAGTTCTTC,CASSGSGSYYNEQFF
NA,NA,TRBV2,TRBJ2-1,TGTGCCAGCCGTTCCAGGAGGGCTGACGGTGAGCAGTTCTTC,CASRSRRADGEQFF
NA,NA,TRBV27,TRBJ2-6,TGTGCCAGCACCGGGTCCTACGGGGGGCGAGGGGCCAACGTCCTGACTTTC,CASTGSYGGRGANVLTF
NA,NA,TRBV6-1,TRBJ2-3,TGTGCCAGCAATGTGGGCGGGCACACAGATACGCAGTATTTT,CASNVGGHTDTQYF
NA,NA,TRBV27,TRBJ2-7,TGTGCCAGCAGTTTATATCCGCCTTACGAGCAGTACTTC,CASSLYPPYEQYF
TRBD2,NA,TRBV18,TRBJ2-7,TGTGCCAGCTCACCCCTGGCTAGCGGGGCCTACGAGCAGTACTTC,CASSPLASGAYEQYF
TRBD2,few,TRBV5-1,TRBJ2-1,TGCGCCAGCAGCTCCACACCTACTAGCGGGAGTTACAATGAGCAGTTCTTC,CASSSTPTSGSYNEQFF
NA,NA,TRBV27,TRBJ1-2,TGTGCCAGCAGTTTAGTCGCCAGGGGTAGGGATGGCTACACCTTC,CASSLVARGRDGYTF
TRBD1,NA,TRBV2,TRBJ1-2,TGTGCCAGCAGCCCTCAGGGGGACAAGGACTATGGCTACACCTTC,CASSPQGDKDYGYTF
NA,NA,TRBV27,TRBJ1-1,TGTGCCAGCAGTTTTGACAGCTACACTGAAGCTTTCTTT,CASSFDSYTEAFF
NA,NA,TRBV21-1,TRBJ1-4,TGTGCCAGCAGCAAACCCTCTACGGGGGCGGTTATTGAAAAACTGTTTTTT,CASSKPSTGAVIEKLFF
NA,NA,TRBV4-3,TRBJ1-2,TGCGCCAGCAGCCAAGAGGCGGGGTTGGACTATGGCTACACCTTC,CASSQEAGLDYGYTF
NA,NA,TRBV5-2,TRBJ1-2,TGTGCCAGCAAGGGCTTAGGAGTACGAAAGACCTATGGCTACACCTTC,CASKGLGVRKTYGYTF
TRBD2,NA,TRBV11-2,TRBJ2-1,TGTGCCAGCATCGTAGCGGGCCCCTCCTACAATGAGCAGTTCTTC,CASIVAGPSYNEQFF
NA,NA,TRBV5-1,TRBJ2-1,TGCGCCAGCAGAGTGCCGACACAGGGCAATGAGCAGTTCTTC,CASRVPTQGNEQFF
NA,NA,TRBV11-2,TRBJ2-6,TGTGCCAGCAGCTTGGCCTCTGGGGCCAACGTCCTGACTTTC,CASSLASGANVLTF
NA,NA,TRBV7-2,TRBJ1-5,TGTGCCAGCAGCTTAGCACGGAATAGCAATCAGCCCCAGCATTTT,CASSLARNSNQPQHF
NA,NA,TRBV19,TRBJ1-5,TGTGCCAGTAGTATACAGAGCAATCAGCCCCAGCATTTT,CASSIQSNQPQHF
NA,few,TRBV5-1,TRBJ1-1,TGCGCCAGCAGCTTGGCGTCAGCTACTGAAGCTTTCTTT,CASSLASATEAFF
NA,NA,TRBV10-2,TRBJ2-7,TGCGCCAGCAGTGAGTCGCGGTATTACGAGCAGTACTTC,CASSESRYYEQYF
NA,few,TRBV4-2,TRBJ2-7,TGTGCCAGCAGCCAAGATCAAGGGAGCTCCTACGAGCAGTACTTC,CASSQDQGSSYEQYF
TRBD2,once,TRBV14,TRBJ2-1,TGTGCCAGCAGCCTATGGACTAGCTCTAATGAGCAGTTCTTC,CASSLWTSSNEQFF
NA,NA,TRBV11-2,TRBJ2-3,TGTGCCAGCAGCTCCGGACGGACTAGCACAGATACGCAGTATTTT,CASSSGRTSTDTQYF
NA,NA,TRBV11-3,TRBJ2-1,TGTGCCAGCAGCTCCTTGACTCACGCCTACAATGAGCAGTTCTTC,CASSSLTHAYNEQFF
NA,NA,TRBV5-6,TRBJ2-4,TGTGCCAGCAGCCCCCACCGGGAGATTGCCAAAAACATTCAGTACTTC,CASSPHREIAKNIQYF
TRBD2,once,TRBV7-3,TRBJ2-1,TGTGCCAGCAGCCCGTCAAGCGGGAGGCCCTACAATGAGCAGTTCTTC,CASSPSSGRPYNEQFF
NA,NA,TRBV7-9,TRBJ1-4,TGTGCCAGCAGCTTAGGGGTCGACAGTGAAAAACTGTTTTTT,CASSLGVDSEKLFF
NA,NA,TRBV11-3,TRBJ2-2,TGTGCCAGCAGCCCGGGGCAGGGGAGAAACACCGGGGAGCTGTTTTTT,CASSPGQGRNTGELFF